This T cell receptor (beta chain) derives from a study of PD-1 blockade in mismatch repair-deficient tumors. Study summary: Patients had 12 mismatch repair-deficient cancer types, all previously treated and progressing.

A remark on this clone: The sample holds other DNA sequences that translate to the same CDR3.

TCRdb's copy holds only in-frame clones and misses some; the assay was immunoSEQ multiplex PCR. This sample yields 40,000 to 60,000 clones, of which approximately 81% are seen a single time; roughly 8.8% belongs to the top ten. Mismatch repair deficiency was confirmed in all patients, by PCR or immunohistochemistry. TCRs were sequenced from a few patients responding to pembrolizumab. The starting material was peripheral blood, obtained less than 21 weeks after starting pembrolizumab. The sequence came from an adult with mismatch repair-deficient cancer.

In DNA form, the CDR3 reads TGTGCCAGCAGTCCGGACAGCAATCAGCCCCAGCATTTT. Encoded protein: CASSPDSNQPQHF. The rearrangement links TRBV28 to TRBJ1-5; D remains ambiguous. In germline, CDR1 is MDHEN, CDR2 SYDVKM. V was shortened by 5 bases and J by 1 base, with 6 bases between the two germline ends. The CDR3 has 13 residues.